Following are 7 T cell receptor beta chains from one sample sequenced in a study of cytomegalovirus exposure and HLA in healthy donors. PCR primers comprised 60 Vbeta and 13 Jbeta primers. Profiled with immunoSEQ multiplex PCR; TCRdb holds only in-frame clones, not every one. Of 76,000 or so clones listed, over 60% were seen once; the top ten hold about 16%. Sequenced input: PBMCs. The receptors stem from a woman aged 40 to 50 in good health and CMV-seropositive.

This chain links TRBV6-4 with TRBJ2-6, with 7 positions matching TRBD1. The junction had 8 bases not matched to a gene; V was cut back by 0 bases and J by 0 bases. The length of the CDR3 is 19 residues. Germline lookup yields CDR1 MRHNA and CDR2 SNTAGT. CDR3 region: CASSDSNRDSYSGANVLTF. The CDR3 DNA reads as TGTGCCAGCAGTGACTCGAACCGGGACAGTTACTCTGGGGCCAACGTCCTGACTTTC.

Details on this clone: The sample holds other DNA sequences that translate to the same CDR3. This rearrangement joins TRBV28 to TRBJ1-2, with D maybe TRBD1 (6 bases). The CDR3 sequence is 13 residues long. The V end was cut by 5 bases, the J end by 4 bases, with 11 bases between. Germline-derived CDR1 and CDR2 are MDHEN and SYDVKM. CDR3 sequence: CASSPTGSYGYTF. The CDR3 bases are TGTGCCAGCAGTCCAACAGGGTCCTATGGCTACACCTTC.

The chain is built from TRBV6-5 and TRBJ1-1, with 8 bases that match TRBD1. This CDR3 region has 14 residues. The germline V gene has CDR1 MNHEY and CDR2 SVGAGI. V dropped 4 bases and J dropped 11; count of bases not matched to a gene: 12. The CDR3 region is CASSSDPGTGTAFF. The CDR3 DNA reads TGTGCCAGCAGTTCGGATCCGGGGACAGGCACGGCTTTCTTT.

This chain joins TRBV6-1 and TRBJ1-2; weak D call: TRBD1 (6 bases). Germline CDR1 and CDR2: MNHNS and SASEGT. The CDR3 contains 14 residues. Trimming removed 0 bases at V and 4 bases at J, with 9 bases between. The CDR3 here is CASSEATGLYGYTF. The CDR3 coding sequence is TGTGCCAGCAGTGAAGCTACAGGGCTCTATGGCTACACCTTC.

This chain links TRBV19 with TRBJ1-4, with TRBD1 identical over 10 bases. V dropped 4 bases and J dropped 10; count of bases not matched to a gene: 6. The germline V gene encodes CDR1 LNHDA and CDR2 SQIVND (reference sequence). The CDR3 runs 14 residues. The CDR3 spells CASSTEGQGRKLFF. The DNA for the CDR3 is TGTGCCAGTAGTACAGAGGGACAGGGGCGAAAACTGTTTTTT.

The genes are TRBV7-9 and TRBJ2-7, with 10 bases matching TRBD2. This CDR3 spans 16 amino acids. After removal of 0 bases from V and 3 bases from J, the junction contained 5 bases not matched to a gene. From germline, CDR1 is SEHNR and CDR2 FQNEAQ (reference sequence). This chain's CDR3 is CASSLASTSGFYEQYF. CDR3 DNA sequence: TGTGCCAGCAGCTTAGCATCGACTAGCGGGTTCTACGAGCAGTACTTC.

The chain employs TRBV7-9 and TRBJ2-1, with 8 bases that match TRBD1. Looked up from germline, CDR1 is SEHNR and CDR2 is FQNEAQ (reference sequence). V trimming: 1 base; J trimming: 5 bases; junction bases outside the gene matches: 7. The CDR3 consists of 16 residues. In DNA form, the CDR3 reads TGTGCCAGCAGCTTAGGTTTACAGGGGGTCCACAATGAGCAGTTCTTC. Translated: CASSLGLQGVHNEQFF.